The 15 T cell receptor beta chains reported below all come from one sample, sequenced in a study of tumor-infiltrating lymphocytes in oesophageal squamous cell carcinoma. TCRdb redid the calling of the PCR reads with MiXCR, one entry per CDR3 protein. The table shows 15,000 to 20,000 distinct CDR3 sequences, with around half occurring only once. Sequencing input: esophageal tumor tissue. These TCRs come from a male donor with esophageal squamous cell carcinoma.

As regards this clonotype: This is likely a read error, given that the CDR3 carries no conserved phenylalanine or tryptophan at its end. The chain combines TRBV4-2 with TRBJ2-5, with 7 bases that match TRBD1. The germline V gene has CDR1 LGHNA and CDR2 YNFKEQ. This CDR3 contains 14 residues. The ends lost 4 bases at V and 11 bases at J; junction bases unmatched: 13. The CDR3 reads CASSLQGSTDTQYI. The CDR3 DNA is TGTGCCAGCAGCCTACAGGGGAGCACAGATACGCAGTACATC.

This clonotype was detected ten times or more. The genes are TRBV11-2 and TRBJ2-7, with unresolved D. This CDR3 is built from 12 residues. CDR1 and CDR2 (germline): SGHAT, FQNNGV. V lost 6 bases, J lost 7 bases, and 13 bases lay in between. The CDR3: CASSLGFEEQYF. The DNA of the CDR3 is TGTGCCAGCAGTCTAGGGTTTGAAGAGCAGTACTTC.

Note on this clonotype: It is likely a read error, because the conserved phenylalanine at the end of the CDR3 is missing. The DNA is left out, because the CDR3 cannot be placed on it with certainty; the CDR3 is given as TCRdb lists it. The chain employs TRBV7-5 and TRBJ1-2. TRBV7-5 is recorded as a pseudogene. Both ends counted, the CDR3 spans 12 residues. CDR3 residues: CISVPEAYRLAG.

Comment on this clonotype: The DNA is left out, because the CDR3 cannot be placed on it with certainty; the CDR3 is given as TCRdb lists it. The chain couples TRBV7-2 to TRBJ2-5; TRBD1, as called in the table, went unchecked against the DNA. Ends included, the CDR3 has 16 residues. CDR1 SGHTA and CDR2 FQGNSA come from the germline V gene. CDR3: CASSLGWAGGNSPLHF.

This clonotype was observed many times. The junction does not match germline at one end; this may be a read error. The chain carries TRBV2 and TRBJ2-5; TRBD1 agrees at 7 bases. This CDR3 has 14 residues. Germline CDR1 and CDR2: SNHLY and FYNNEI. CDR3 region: CASGATGAALSRDF. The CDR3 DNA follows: TGTGCCAGCGGGGCCACAGGGGCCGCCTTATCGAGGGACTTC. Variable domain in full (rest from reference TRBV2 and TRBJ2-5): EPEVTQTPSHQVTQMGQEVILRCVPISNHLYFYWYRQILGQKVEFLVSFYNNEISEKSEIFDDQFSVERPDGSNFTLKIRSTKLEDSAMYFCASGATGAALSRDFGPGTRLLVL.

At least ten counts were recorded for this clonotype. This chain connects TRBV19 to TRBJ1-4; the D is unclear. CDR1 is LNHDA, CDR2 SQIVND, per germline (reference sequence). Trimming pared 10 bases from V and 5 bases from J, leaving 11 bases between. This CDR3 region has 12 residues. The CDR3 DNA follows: TGTGCCACCCAAAGGAAGAATGAAAAACTGTTTTTT. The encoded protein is CATQRKNEKLFF.

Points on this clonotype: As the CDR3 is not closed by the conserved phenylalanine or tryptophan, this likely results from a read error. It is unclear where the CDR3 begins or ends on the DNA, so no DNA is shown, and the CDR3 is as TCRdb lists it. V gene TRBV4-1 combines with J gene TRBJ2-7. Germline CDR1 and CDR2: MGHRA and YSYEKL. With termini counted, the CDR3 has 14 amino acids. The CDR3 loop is CASSQESDGYTFGS.

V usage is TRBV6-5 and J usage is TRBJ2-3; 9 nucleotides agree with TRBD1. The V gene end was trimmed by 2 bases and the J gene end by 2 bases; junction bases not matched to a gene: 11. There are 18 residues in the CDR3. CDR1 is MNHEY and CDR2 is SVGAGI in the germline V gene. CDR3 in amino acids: CASSYRTGDGIHTDTQYF. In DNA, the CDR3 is TGTGCCAGCAGTTACAGGACAGGGGATGGGATCCACACAGATACGCAGTATTTT.

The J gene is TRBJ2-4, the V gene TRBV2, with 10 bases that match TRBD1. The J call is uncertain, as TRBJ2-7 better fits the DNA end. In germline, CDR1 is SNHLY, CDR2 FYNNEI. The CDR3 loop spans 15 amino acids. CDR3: CASSINPGQGYEQYF. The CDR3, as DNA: TGTGCCAGCAGCATAAATCCGGGACAGGGGTACGAGCAGTACTTC.

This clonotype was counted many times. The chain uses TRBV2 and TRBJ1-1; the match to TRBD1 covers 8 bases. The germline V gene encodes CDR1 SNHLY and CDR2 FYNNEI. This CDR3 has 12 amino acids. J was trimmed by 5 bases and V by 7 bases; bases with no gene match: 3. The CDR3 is CASTGQATEAFF. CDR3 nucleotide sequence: TGTGCCAGCACGGGACAGGCGACTGAAGCTTTCTTT.

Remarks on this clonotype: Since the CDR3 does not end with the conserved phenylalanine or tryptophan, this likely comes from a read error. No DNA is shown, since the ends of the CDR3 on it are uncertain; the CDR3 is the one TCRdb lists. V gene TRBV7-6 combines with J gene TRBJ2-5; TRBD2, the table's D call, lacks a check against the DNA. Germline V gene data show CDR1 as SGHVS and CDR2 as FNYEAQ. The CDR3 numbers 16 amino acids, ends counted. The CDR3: CASSNSGRSYEQYFGN.

CDR3 loop: CASSLGASLEDTQYF. CDR3 sequence (DNA): TGTGCCAGCAGCTTAGGGGCCTCCTTGGAGGATACGCAGTATTTT. This sequence joins TRBV11-3 and TRBJ2-3, with no clear D. The CDR3 spans 15 residues. The V end was cut by 1 base, the J end by 6 bases, with 14 bases between. Per the germline V gene, CDR1 is SGHNT and CDR2 is YENEEA.

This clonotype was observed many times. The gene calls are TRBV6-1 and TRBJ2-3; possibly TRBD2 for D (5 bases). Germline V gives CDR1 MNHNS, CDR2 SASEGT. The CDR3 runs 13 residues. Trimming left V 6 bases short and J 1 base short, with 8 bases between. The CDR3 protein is CASSPGGTDTQYF. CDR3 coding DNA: TGTGCCAGCAGCCCCGGGGGCACAGATACGCAGTATTTT.

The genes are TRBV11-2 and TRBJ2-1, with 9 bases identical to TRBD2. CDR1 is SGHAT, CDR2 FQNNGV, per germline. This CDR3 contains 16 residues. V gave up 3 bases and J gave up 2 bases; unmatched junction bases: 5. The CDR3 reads CASSFRGGRAYNEQFF. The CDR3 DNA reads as TGTGCCAGCAGCTTCCGTGGCGGGAGGGCCTACAATGAGCAGTTCTTC.

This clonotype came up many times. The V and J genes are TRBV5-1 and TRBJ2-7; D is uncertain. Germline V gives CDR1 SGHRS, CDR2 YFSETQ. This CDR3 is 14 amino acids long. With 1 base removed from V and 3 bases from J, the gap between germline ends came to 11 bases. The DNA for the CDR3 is TGCGCCAGCAGCTTGTGGCAGTCAGGCTACGAGCAGTACTTC. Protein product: CASSLWQSGYEQYF.